Listed here are 19 T cell receptor beta chains from one sample, sequenced in a study of blood T cell repertoires in COVID-19. The assay was immunoSEQ multiplex PCR, and TCRdb's table has in-frame clones only and misses some. There are 200,000 to 300,000 clones in the sample; approximately 80% occur only once, and around 26% lies in the top ten. The sequencing sample was made of peripheral blood. The source is a man aged 40-49 years with acute or convalescent COVID-19.

For this clone: The junction departs from germline at one end; a sequencing error may be responsible. V gene TRBV5-1 combines with J gene TRBJ2-2, with a weak D call TRBD2 (6 bases). Per germline, CDR1 SGHRS and CDR2 YFSETQ. The CDR3 has 15 residues. The CDR3 region is CASSLEGGNAGELFF. DNA of the CDR3: TGCGCCAGCAGCTTGGAGGGCGGGAACGCCGGGGAGCTGTTTTTT. The full variable domain, its missing parts supplied by reference TRBV5-1 and TRBJ2-2, is KAGVTQTPRYLIKTRGQQVTLSCSPISGHRSVSWYQQTPGQGLQFLFEYFSETQRNKGNFPGRFSGRQFSNSRSEMNVSTLELGDSALYLCASSLEGGNAGELFFGEGSRLTVL.

The chain couples TRBV19 to TRBJ1-6, with TRBD1 identical over 7 bases. V dropped 6 bases and J dropped 9; count of bases not matched to a gene: 8. Germline V gene lookup returns CDR1 LNHDA and CDR2 SQIVND (reference sequence). This CDR3 region has 14 residues. Here the CDR3 reads CASRPTGIGSPLHF. The DNA of the CDR3 is TGTGCCAGTAGGCCGACAGGGATCGGTTCACCCCTCCACTTT.

This clone was detected once. J is TRBJ2-7 and V is TRBV6-4, with 12 bases that match TRBD2. The V gene end was trimmed by 6 bases and the J gene end by 1 base; junction bases not matched to a gene: 4. Germline values: CDR1 MRHNA, CDR2 SNTAGT. The CDR3 totals 15 residues. This chain's CDR3 is CASSRTSGDSYEQYF. The DNA for the CDR3 is TGTGCCAGCAGCCGGACTAGCGGGGATTCCTACGAGCAGTACTTC.

The chain joins TRBV11-2 to TRBJ2-1, with D unresolved. V was shortened by 5 bases and J by 7 bases, with 21 bases between the two germline ends. The CDR3 has 16 amino acids. In germline, CDR1 is SGHAT, CDR2 FQNNGV. The CDR3 loop reads CASSPYAARYRNEQFF. The CDR3 nucleotides are TGTGCCAGCAGCCCCTATGCGGCAAGGTATCGAAATGAGCAGTTCTTC. Filled out from reference TRBV11-2 and TRBJ2-1, the complete variable domain reads EAGVAQSPRYKIIEKRQSVAFWCNPISGHATLYWYQQILGQGPKLLIQFQNNGVVDDSQLPKDRFSAERLKGVDSTLKIQPAKLEDSAVYLCASSPYAARYRNEQFFGPGTRLTVL.

The V and J genes are TRBV5-4 and TRBJ1-2, with unresolved D. The CDR3 consists of 13 residues. Deletions cut 5 bases from V and 8 bases from J, with 16 bases between. The germline V gene encodes CDR1 SGHNT and CDR2 YYREEE (reference sequence). CDR3 bases: TGTGCCAGCAGTCCGCCGGGGATTGCAGGCTACACCTTC. Amino acid sequence: CASSPPGIAGYTF.

The V call is TRBV30, the J call TRBJ1-1; D remains unclear. The germline V gene has CDR1 GTSNPN and CDR2 SVGIG (reference sequence). Trimming took off 2 bases at V and 6 bases at J, with 10 bases between the two ends. The CDR3 is 12 residues long. The CDR3 DNA follows: TGTGCCTGGAGTACCCTCGGAGCTGAAGCTTTCTTT. It is translated as CAWSTLGAEAFF.

V gene TRBV10-1 combines with J gene TRBJ1-1; TRBD1 might be the D (6 bases). The CDR3 covers 16 residues. Trimming cost V 5 bases and J 1 base, with 17 bases left between them. Germline CDR1 is WNHNN and CDR2 is SYGVQD (reference sequence). The CDR3 reads CASSPGGFGGNTEAFF. The DNA for the CDR3 is TGCGCCAGCAGTCCTGGGGGCTTCGGCGGGAACACTGAAGCTTTCTTT.

The J gene is TRBJ2-7, the V gene TRBV2; TRBD2 might be the D (5 bases). V lost 3 bases, J lost 2 bases, and 11 bases lay in between. The CDR3 loop spans 14 amino acids. Germline CDR1 is SNHLY and CDR2 is FYNNEI. The CDR3 DNA follows: TGTGCCAGCAGTGATTACCCGGGAACCTACGAGCAGTACTTC. Protein sequence: CASSDYPGTYEQYF.

The chain carries TRBV4-1 and TRBJ1-4, with D unresolved. The CDR3 is 15 residues long. Germline values: CDR1 MGHRA, CDR2 YSYEKL. Deletions cut 5 bases from V and 0 bases from J, with 10 bases between. The CDR3 loop reads CASSNQAATNEKLFF. In nucleotides, the CDR3 is TGCGCCAGCAGCAATCAAGCTGCAACTAATGAAAAACTGTTTTTT.

The chain uses TRBV27 and TRBJ1-6; D remains unclear. CDR1 and CDR2 from the germline V gene are MNHEY and SMNVEV (reference sequence). V lost 5 bases and J 14 bases, leaving 19 bases between the germline ends. The CDR3 is made up of 14 amino acids. The CDR3 nucleotides read TGTGCCAGCAGTCTATACTCAGGCCGCGCAACCCTCCACTTT. It translates to CASSLYSGRATLHF.

The chain joins TRBV7-9 to TRBJ1-5; D unresolved. CDR1 SEHNR and CDR2 FQNEAQ come from the germline V gene (reference sequence). Deletions cut 5 bases from V and 2 bases from J, with 10 bases between. The CDR3 has 14 amino acids. CDR3 sequence reads: CASSLAGGNQPQHF. CDR3 nucleotides: TGTGCCAGCAGCCTCGCCGGGGGCAATCAGCCCCAGCATTTT.

The chain joins TRBV5-8 to TRBJ2-3; weak D call: TRBD2 (5 bases). The germline V and J ends were trimmed by 2 bases and 2 bases, with 12 bases remaining between them. Per germline, CDR1 SGHTS and CDR2 YDEGEE. This CDR3 spans 15 amino acids. The CDR3 sequence is CASSFFLGDTDTQYF. The CDR3 region has the DNA TGTGCCAGCAGCTTTTTCCTCGGGGACACAGATACGCAGTATTTT.

The genes are TRBV2 and TRBJ1-6, with D possibly being TRBD1 (5 bases). V was trimmed by 10 bases and J by 7 bases, leaving 23 bases between them. This CDR3 has 16 residues. Germline CDR1 and CDR2: SNHLY and FYNNEI. As DNA, the CDR3 is TGTGCCACCACCTCCCGGGCGCAGGGTGAGAATTCACCCCTCCACTTT. Protein product: CATTSRAQGENSPLHF.

The CDR3 nucleotides read TGTGCCAGCAGCGCCGGGAGGGCCGCCGGGGAGCTGTTTTTT. Residues: CASSAGRAAGELFF. J is TRBJ2-2 and V is TRBV5-4, with TRBD2 matching 8 bases. The CDR3 consists of 14 residues. V lost 4 bases to trimming and J lost 6 bases; unmatched junction nucleotides: 5. Germline CDR1 reads SGHNT; CDR2 reads YYREEE (reference sequence).

This chain uses TRBV5-1 with TRBJ1-2; TRBD1 matches 10 bases. CDR1 is SGHRS and CDR2 is YFSETQ in the germline V gene. The CDR3 is made up of 14 amino acids. The junction had 7 bases not matched to a gene; V was cut back by 3 bases and J by 8 bases. The CDR3 nucleotides read TGCGCCAGCAGCTCGCCGGGGGACAGGGGAGGCTACACCTTC. Amino acid sequence: CASSSPGDRGGYTF.

This clone was seen only a few times. The chain is built from TRBV19 and TRBJ2-3; D gene ambiguous. This CDR3 comprises 15 residues. Trimming removed 6 bases from V and 0 bases from J, with 13 bases in between. CDR1 LNHDA and CDR2 SQIVND come from the germline V gene (reference sequence). The CDR3 sequence: CASSYSRASTDTQYF. The CDR3 bases are TGTGCCAGTAGCTACAGCCGAGCTAGCACAGATACGCAGTATTTT.

The chain carries TRBV28 and TRBJ1-2; unclear D gene. CDR3 size: 13 residues. V lost 3 bases, J lost 2 bases, and 7 bases lay in between. CDR1 MDHEN and CDR2 SYDVKM come from the germline V gene. In nucleotides, the CDR3 is TGTGCCAGCAGTTTTGTGCAGAACTATGGCTACACCTTC. Its translation is CASSFVQNYGYTF.

The chain joins TRBV5-1 to TRBJ2-5, with D perhaps TRBD2 (5 bases). Per the germline V gene, CDR1 is SGHRS and CDR2 is YFSETQ. The CDR3 has 12 residues. V lost 3 bases, J lost 4 bases, and 7 bases lay in between. In DNA form, the CDR3 reads TGCGCCAGCAGCTCAGGAGGAGAGACCCAGTACTTC. Residues: CASSSGGETQYF.

The chain employs TRBV19 and TRBJ1-3, with D perhaps TRBD1 (5 bases). The CDR3 length is 15 residues. V was cut by 4 bases and J by 8 bases, with 18 bases left in between. Germline loops: CDR1 LNHDA, CDR2 SQIVND (reference sequence). For the CDR3, the DNA is TGTGCCAGTAGTACTCCCCACCGGGGGGAGGACACCATATATTTT. Protein product: CASSTPHRGEDTIYF.